This is a list of T cell receptor beta chains from one sample in a study of blood T cell repertoires in COVID-19. Repertoires were generated with immunoSEQ multiplex PCR, while TCRdb's copy carries only in-frame clones and drops some. Of some 250,000 clones listed, roughly 90% are singletons. The sequenced sample consisted of peripheral blood. The receptors shown here come from a man aged 25-45 years who had recovered from COVID-19. CDR3s include the opening cysteine and the closing phenylalanine or tryptophan. The order of the fields is D gene, V gene, J gene, clone size, CDR3 DNA, CDR3 protein. The D gene is left open where the match is weak. A row's size may be missing; if present it is once, few, many or a size class.

D gene: TRBD1
V gene: TRBV2
J gene: TRBJ2-4
clone size: .
CDR3 DNA: TGTGCCAGCAGTGAAGGCTGGACAGGGGGGGGCATTCAGTACTTC
CDR3 protein: CASSEGWTGGGIQYF

D gene: TRBD1
V gene: TRBV15
J gene: TRBJ2-1
clone size: .
CDR3 DNA: TGTGCCACCAGCAGAGATCTCCCGGGACAGGGGATGAATGAGCAGTTCTTC
CDR3 protein: CATSRDLPGQGMNEQFF

D gene: TRBD2
V gene: TRBV24-1
J gene: TRBJ2-3
clone size: few
CDR3 DNA: TGTGCCACCAGTTCTCTCGCCGCTAGCGGGGTGGCTACGCAGTATTTT
CDR3 protein: CATSSLAASGVATQYF

D gene: TRBD2
V gene: TRBV19
J gene: TRBJ2-1
clone size: .
CDR3 DNA: TGTGCCAGTAGTATCGCTAGCGGGGGGGTTCTGGGGAATGAGCAGTTCTTC
CDR3 protein: CASSIASGGVLGNEQFF

D gene: .
V gene: TRBV4-3
J gene: TRBJ2-2
clone size: .
CDR3 DNA: TGCGCCAGCAGCCTTCGGTTGGGGGAGCTGTTTTTT
CDR3 protein: CASSLRLGELFF

D gene: .
V gene: TRBV7-8
J gene: TRBJ2-2
clone size: .
CDR3 DNA: TGTGCCAGCAGCCCCGGGGGGCGGGAGCTGTTTTTT
CDR3 protein: CASSPGGRELFF

D gene: .
V gene: TRBV3-1/TRBV3-2
J gene: TRBJ2-1
clone size: .
CDR3 DNA: TGTGCCACAGGTAGGGGCTCCTACAATGAGCAGTTCTTC
CDR3 protein: CATGRGSYNEQFF

D gene: TRBD1
V gene: TRBV18
J gene: TRBJ1-2
clone size: .
CDR3 DNA: TGTGCCAGCTCACCAGAGTTCAGGGGGATCGCCTATGGCTACACCTTC
CDR3 protein: CASSPEFRGIAYGYTF

D gene: TRBD2
V gene: TRBV10-1
J gene: TRBJ2-4
clone size: .
CDR3 DNA: TGCGCCAGCAGCCCGACTCCTAGCGGGGGGGCCGGGAACATTCAGTACTTC
CDR3 protein: CASSPTPSGGAGNIQYF

D gene: .
V gene: TRBV6-5
J gene: TRBJ1-2
clone size: once
CDR3 DNA: TGTGCCAGCAGTCTAGACAACTATGGCTACACCTTC
CDR3 protein: CASSLDNYGYTF

D gene: .
V gene: TRBV2
J gene: TRBJ2-5
clone size: .
CDR3 DNA: TGTGCCAGCAGCGGGATCATGGAGACCCAGTACTTC
CDR3 protein: CASSGIMETQYF

D gene: .
V gene: TRBV18
J gene: TRBJ2-7
clone size: .
CDR3 DNA: TGTGCCAGCTCACCCGGGCGGGGAGCCTACGAGCAGTACTTC
CDR3 protein: CASSPGRGAYEQYF

D gene: TRBD1
V gene: TRBV7-2
J gene: TRBJ1-2
clone size: .
CDR3 DNA: TGTGCCAGCAGACCGACAGGGAATGGCTACACCTTC
CDR3 protein: CASRPTGNGYTF

D gene: .
V gene: TRBV12-2
J gene: TRBJ2-2
clone size: .
CDR3 DNA: TGTGCAAGTCGCTTCGATTTACAGGGTTTCGAATCCGGGGAGCTGTTTTTT
CDR3 protein: CASRFDLQGFESGELFF

D gene: .
V gene: TRBV12-3/TRBV12-4
J gene: TRBJ1-2
clone size: once
CDR3 DNA: TGTGCCAGCACCCAGACAGAAAACTATGGCTACACCTTC
CDR3 protein: CASTQTENYGYTF

D gene: TRBD1
V gene: TRBV15
J gene: TRBJ1-4
clone size: .
CDR3 DNA: TGTGCCACCAGCAGGAGATTATATGGGACAGGGGTCATCCCTAATGAAAAACTGTTTTTT
CDR3 protein: CATSRRLYGTGVIPNEKLFF

D gene: TRBD2
V gene: TRBV10-2
J gene: TRBJ2-1
clone size: .
CDR3 DNA: TGCGCCAGCAGTGAATGGACTAGCGAGTTTCGGAATGAGCAGTTCTTC
CDR3 protein: CASSEWTSEFRNEQFF

D gene: .
V gene: TRBV5-1
J gene: TRBJ2-3
clone size: .
CDR3 DNA: TGCGCCAGCAGCTTGGGGCAGTCTGGCACAGATACGCAGTATTTT
CDR3 protein: CASSLGQSGTDTQYF

D gene: TRBD1
V gene: TRBV11-3
J gene: TRBJ1-1
clone size: once
CDR3 DNA: TGTGCCAGCAGCTTGACAGGGGGGAACACTGAAGCTTTCTTT
CDR3 protein: CASSLTGGNTEAFF

D gene: .
V gene: TRBV2
J gene: TRBJ1-1
clone size: .
CDR3 DNA: TGTGCCAGCCCACTGTTGGGGTGGCGGGCGGAAGCTTTCTTT
CDR3 protein: CASPLLGWRAEAFF

D gene: TRBD1
V gene: TRBV4-3
J gene: TRBJ1-2
clone size: .
CDR3 DNA: TGCGCCAGCAGCCAAGATGGGACAGTGAACTATGGCTACACCTTC
CDR3 protein: CASSQDGTVNYGYTF

D gene: TRBD1
V gene: TRBV5-1
J gene: TRBJ2-3
clone size: .
CDR3 DNA: TGCGCCAGCAGCGGGGACAGCCTAGATACGCAGTATTTT
CDR3 protein: CASSGDSLDTQYF

D gene: .
V gene: TRBV18
J gene: TRBJ1-6
clone size: .
CDR3 DNA: TGTGCCAGCTCACCACAAGGACAGCATAATTCACCCCTCCACTTT
CDR3 protein: CASSPQGQHNSPLHF

D gene: .
V gene: TRBV4-3
J gene: TRBJ2-7
clone size: .
CDR3 DNA: TGCGCCAGCAGCCAATTAGCCACCGCCTACGAGCAGTACTTC
CDR3 protein: CASSQLATAYEQYF

D gene: .
V gene: TRBV9
J gene: TRBJ1-2
clone size: once
CDR3 DNA: TGTGCCAGCAGCGTAGATGTGGGGGCCTATGGCTACACCTTC
CDR3 protein: CASSVDVGAYGYTF

D gene: .
V gene: TRBV3-1/TRBV3-2
J gene: TRBJ1-5
clone size: .
CDR3 DNA: TGTGCCAGCAGTCGAACGGGGGGGCAACCCAATCAGCCCCAGCATTTT
CDR3 protein: CASSRTGGQPNQPQHF

D gene: TRBD1
V gene: TRBV5-1
J gene: TRBJ1-5
clone size: .
CDR3 DNA: TGCGCCAGCAGCAAGGACAGGCCGAATCAGCCCCAGCATTTT
CDR3 protein: CASSKDRPNQPQHF

D gene: .
V gene: TRBV14
J gene: TRBJ2-7
clone size: .
CDR3 DNA: TGTGCCAGCAGCCAGTATGACAGAGAGCAGTACTTC
CDR3 protein: CASSQYDREQYF

D gene: .
V gene: TRBV18
J gene: TRBJ2-1
clone size: .
CDR3 DNA: TGTGCCAGCTCAGCTCTAGGTCTTGAGCAGTTCTTC
CDR3 protein: CASSALGLEQFF

D gene: TRBD1
V gene: TRBV5-4
J gene: TRBJ1-1
clone size: .
CDR3 DNA: TGTGCCAGCAGCTTGGGACAGGGTTGGACTGAAGCTTTCTTT
CDR3 protein: CASSLGQGWTEAFF

D gene: .
V gene: TRBV11-2
J gene: TRBJ1-4
clone size: .
CDR3 DNA: TGTGCCAGCAGGAGTAATCGGAGGGGTAATGAAAAACTGTTTTTT
CDR3 protein: CASRSNRRGNEKLFF

D gene: TRBD1
V gene: TRBV3-1/TRBV3-2
J gene: TRBJ1-2
clone size: .
CDR3 DNA: TGTGCCAGCAGCCAAGCGCAGGGGGCGGGTGGCTACACCTTC
CDR3 protein: CASSQAQGAGGYTF

D gene: .
V gene: TRBV19
J gene: TRBJ1-1
clone size: .
CDR3 DNA: TGTGCCAGTAGTATACAGGTGAACACTGAAGCTTTCTTT
CDR3 protein: CASSIQVNTEAFF

D gene: .
V gene: TRBV11-2
J gene: TRBJ2-7
clone size: few
CDR3 DNA: TGTGCCAGCAGCTACACAGGCTTCAGCTCCTACGAGCAGTACTTC
CDR3 protein: CASSYTGFSSYEQYF

D gene: TRBD2
V gene: TRBV6-5
J gene: TRBJ2-3
clone size: few
CDR3 DNA: TGTGCCAGCAGTTACGAAGCTAGCGGGGGGGCAGATACGCAGTATTTT
CDR3 protein: CASSYEASGGADTQYF

D gene: .
V gene: TRBV6-5
J gene: TRBJ1-4
clone size: .
CDR3 DNA: TGTGCCAGCAGTCTTACCAGGGCAACTAATGAAAAACTGTTTTTT
CDR3 protein: CASSLTRATNEKLFF

D gene: .
V gene: TRBV7-9
J gene: TRBJ1-6
clone size: .
CDR3 DNA: TGTGCCAGCAGCCAAGGGAGCCCGAGCTCCTATAATTCACCCCTCCACTTT
CDR3 protein: CASSQGSPSSYNSPLHF

D gene: .
V gene: TRBV11-3
J gene: TRBJ2-1
clone size: .
CDR3 DNA: TGTGCCAGCAGCAACGACCTCCGGACTCGGGGCAATGAGCAGTTCTTC
CDR3 protein: CASSNDLRTRGNEQFF

D gene: .
V gene: TRBV5-6
J gene: TRBJ2-7
clone size: .
CDR3 DNA: TGTGCCAGCGGGACACCCTCCTACGAGCAGTACTTC
CDR3 protein: CASGTPSYEQYF

D gene: .
V gene: TRBV5-1
J gene: TRBJ1-5
clone size: .
CDR3 DNA: TGCGCCAGCAGCTTGGCCAGTGGAGGGAATCAGCCCCAGCATTTT
CDR3 protein: CASSLASGGNQPQHF

D gene: .
V gene: TRBV7-9
J gene: TRBJ1-2
clone size: few
CDR3 DNA: TGTGCCAGCAGCTCGGGACAAATCCATGGCTACACCTTC
CDR3 protein: CASSSGQIHGYTF

D gene: TRBD2
V gene: TRBV4-1
J gene: TRBJ2-7
clone size: .
CDR3 DNA: TGCGCCAGCAGCATAAACGGGGGGACGGGGGAGCAGTACTTC
CDR3 protein: CASSINGGTGEQYF

D gene: .
V gene: TRBV5-1
J gene: TRBJ1-5
clone size: .
CDR3 DNA: TGCGCCAGCAGCTTTGAAGTGGGCCAGCCCCAGCATTTT
CDR3 protein: CASSFEVGQPQHF

D gene: TRBD1
V gene: TRBV18
J gene: TRBJ2-1
clone size: .
CDR3 DNA: TGTGCCAGCTCACAAATGCGACAGGGGGAGAATGAGCAGTTCTTC
CDR3 protein: CASSQMRQGENEQFF

D gene: .
V gene: TRBV4-2
J gene: TRBJ2-1
clone size: .
CDR3 DNA: TGTGCCAGCAGCCAAGGAGGGAGCTCCTACAATGAGCAGTTCTTC
CDR3 protein: CASSQGGSSYNEQFF

D gene: .
V gene: TRBV6-5
J gene: TRBJ1-2
clone size: .
CDR3 DNA: TGTGCCAGCAGTTACTCGAGCGGTACTCACTATGGCTACACCTTC
CDR3 protein: CASSYSSGTHYGYTF